This entry lists 4 T cell receptor beta chains sequenced from one sample in a study of shared clonotypes between healthy human individuals. The assay was immunoSEQ multiplex PCR, and TCRdb's table has in-frame clones only and misses some. The sample shows over 400,000 clones, 81% of them seen only once. Material for sequencing was PBMCs. These TCRs come from a woman aged 40 to 50 in good health. Some clones in this sample may be carry-over from other donors' samples.

This chain joins TRBV5-1 and TRBJ1-4, with D perhaps TRBD1 (5 bases). V was shortened by 4 bases and J by 8 bases, with 15 bases between the two germline ends. The CDR3 sequence is 14 residues long. Germline loops: CDR1 SGHRS, CDR2 YFSETQ. The CDR3: CASSPGQGREKLFF. The DNA of the CDR3 is TGCGCCAGCAGCCCCGGACAAGGCAGAGAAAAACTGTTTTTT.

The J gene is TRBJ1-4, the V gene TRBV5-8; TRBD1 is a possible D gene (5 bases). In germline, CDR1 is SGHTS, CDR2 YDEGEE. CDR3 length: 11 amino acids. Trimming removed 5 bases from V and 11 bases from J, with 10 bases in between. In DNA, the CDR3 is TGTGCCAGCAGTTCTCGGGACAAACTGTTTTTT. Its protein is CASSSRDKLFF.

This sequence joins TRBV10-3 and TRBJ2-7, with TRBD2 identical over 9 bases. CDR1 is ENHRY and CDR2 is SYGVKD in the germline V gene. The CDR3 covers 15 residues. V lost 6 bases to trimming and J lost 5 bases; unmatched junction nucleotides: 11. The CDR3 DNA sequence: TGTGCCATCAGCCCTGAAGCGGGAGGAGTTCACGAGCAGTACTTC. Its protein product is CAISPEAGGVHEQYF.

The chain combines TRBV5-1 with TRBJ2-2, with 8 nucleotides matching TRBD2. The CDR3 spans 15 residues. Germline lookup yields CDR1 SGHRS and CDR2 YFSETQ. Trimming removed 4 bases from V and 5 bases from J; junction bases left unmatched: 7. The CDR3 nucleotides read TGCGCCAGCAGCCCCGGGGGGGCGAGAACCGGGGAGCTGTTTTTT. Residues: CASSPGGARTGELFF.